A selection of T cell receptor beta chains follows, all from one sample in a study of T-cell memory formation after mild COVID-19. From the 5' RACE reads, TCRdb called clonotypes with MiXCR, one entry per CDR3 protein. In the table there are over 120,000 distinct CDR3 sequences, approximately 6% of which are singletons. The sample consisted of PBMCs or a T cell subset sorted from them (not recorded which). These receptor sequences come from an adult woman who had mild COVID-19 (a few samples of this study predate the infection). Cell type and time point are not known. Both conserved end residues are part of each CDR3. D genes are given only for firm matches. Some rows have no size entry. The others give once, few or many, or a class for an expanded clone.

j_call v_call d_call cdr3_length clone_size cdr3_nt cdr3_aa
TRBJ1-3 TRBV4-2 - 16 - TGTGCCAGCAGCCAAGACGGGCTTGGGTATGGAAACACCATATATTTT CASSQDGLGYGNTIYF
TRBJ1-1 TRBV5-1 - 13 many TGCGCCAGCAAGGGGGACCCAAACACTGAAGCTTTCTTT CASKGDPNTEAFF
TRBJ1-4 TRBV10-3 - 15 few TGTGCCATCAGCCCCCAGACAGGCCAGAATGAAAAACTGTTTTTT CAISPQTGQNEKLFF
TRBJ2-1 TRBV10-3 - 14 many TGTGCCATCAAGTCAGACCTCTCCTACAATGAGCAGTTCTTC CAIKSDLSYNEQFF
TRBJ2-1 TRBV20-1 TRBD2 17 many TGCAGTGCTAGAGATCTTATTAGGGCTAGCGGGAACAATGAGCAGTTCTTC CSARDLIRASGNNEQFF
TRBJ1-1 TRBV12-3/TRBV12-4 TRBD1 16 many TGTGCCAGCAGACCAGCGGTCAGCAGGGGGGACACTGAAGCTTTCTTT CASRPAVSRGDTEAFF
TRBJ2-3 TRBV12-3/TRBV12-4 - 14 few TGTGCCAGCAGTTTCATGAGACTACTAGATACGCAGTATTTT CASSFMRLLDTQYF
TRBJ2-5 TRBV5-1 TRBD2 15 few TGCGCCAGCAGCCCCGCCGGGAGGACCCAAGAGACCCAGTACTTC CASSPAGRTQETQYF
TRBJ1-5 TRBV6-6 - 17 - TGTGCCAGCAGTTACATCATGCAGGTACCTAGCAATCAGCCCCAGCATTTT CASSYIMQVPSNQPQHF
TRBJ1-1 TRBV19 - 15 once TGTGCCAGTAGTATAGGAGGCTTAACAAGGGCTGAAGCTTTCTTT CASSIGGLTRAEAFF
TRBJ2-2 TRBV11-3 TRBD1 12 few TGTGCCATTTTAGGGGGCTCCGGGGAGCTGTTTTTT CAILGGSGELFF
TRBJ2-1 TRBV24-1 TRBD2 16 - TGTGCCACCAGTGACCGCTTGGGACTAGCAAGGTCTGAGCAGTTCTTC CATSDRLGLARSEQFF
TRBJ2-1 TRBV7-9 TRBD2 20 many TGTGCCAGCAGCCGACTCGAGACTAGCGGGAGGGGTAGCTCCTACAATGAGCAGTTCTTC CASSRLETSGRGSSYNEQFF
TRBJ2-5 TRBV4-2 TRBD2 16 - TGTGCCAGCAGCCAAGATCCCACGGGGGGTCGAGAGACCCAGTACTTC CASSQDPTGGRETQYF
TRBJ2-1 TRBV20-1 TRBD2 18 many TGCAGTGCTAGAGATTGGCGGGAGGGCCTGGGGAAGTACAATGAGCAGTTCTTC CSARDWREGLGKYNEQFF
TRBJ2-1 TRBV7-6 - 15 - TGTGCCAGCAGCCCCATGAGTGGCGGGTACAATGAGCAGTTCTTC CASSPMSGGYNEQFF
TRBJ2-3 TRBV7-3 - 15 many TGTGCCAGCAGCTTAAATGGGGGAAGCACAGATACGCAGTATTTT CASSLNGGSTDTQYF
TRBJ2-1 TRBV5-6 TRBD1 17 many TGTGCCAGCACCAAACAGGGGTCTCGGGCTATAAACAATGAGCAGTTCTTC CASTKQGSRAINNEQFF
TRBJ2-1 TRBV12-3/TRBV12-4 - 13 many TGTGCCAGCAGTACAGCTGGGGGGAATGAGCAGTTCTTC CASSTAGGNEQFF
TRBJ2-3 TRBV7-3 TRBD2 20 few TGTGCCAGCAGCTTTCAGCCGGGACTAGCGGGGGAGCTTTACACAGATACGCAGTATTTT CASSFQPGLAGELYTDTQYF
TRBJ2-7 TRBV4-3 - 16 many TGCGCCAGCAGCCAAGATCTTATACGAGGGGTCAACGAGCAGTACTTC CASSQDLIRGVNEQYF
TRBJ2-7 TRBV12-3/TRBV12-4 - 15 few TGTGCCAGCAGTTTATCAGGGGTTGGGATCTACGAGCAGTACTTC CASSLSGVGIYEQYF
TRBJ2-5 TRBV12-3/TRBV12-4 - 13 many TGTGCCAGCAGTTTGTTGCGGGAAGAGACCCAGTACTTC CASSLLREETQYF
TRBJ2-5 TRBV15 - 12 - TGTGCCACCAGCAGAGAGAGGGGGACCCAGTACTTC CATSRERGTQYF
TRBJ1-5 TRBV4-1 TRBD1 15 - TGCGCCAGCAGCAAACAGGGGGCTTTCAATCAGCCCCAGCATTTT CASSKQGAFNQPQHF
TRBJ1-1 TRBV7-3 - 13 - TGTGCCAGCAGCCTGACTAGGAGCACTGAAGCTTTCTTT CASSLTRSTEAFF
TRBJ2-7 TRBV6-5 TRBD1 13 few TGTGCCACCAAGAGACAGGGCCCCTACGAGCAGTACTTC CATKRQGPYEQYF
TRBJ2-3 TRBV5-1 TRBD2 15 many TGCGCCAGCAGCGTCGAGCGGGGTGGCACAGATACGCAGTATTTT CASSVERGGTDTQYF
TRBJ2-3 TRBV18 TRBD1 17 - TGTGCCAGCTCACCGCGTGACAGGGGGCGCCGGGCAGATACGCAGTATTTT CASSPRDRGRRADTQYF
TRBJ2-3 TRBV20-1 - 12 - TGCAGCTCGGGACTTCGCACAGATACGCAGTATTTT CSSGLRTDTQYF
TRBJ2-2 TRBV4-2 TRBD2 16 few TGTGCCAGCAGCCAAGAGGCGGGCGGGAGCACCGGGGAGCTGTTTTTT CASSQEAGGSTGELFF
TRBJ1-2 TRBV6-1 TRBD1 15 - TGTGCCAGCAGTCCGCGGGACAGGGGGCTTGATGGCTACACCTTC CASSPRDRGLDGYTF
TRBJ2-6 TRBV6-5 - 15 many TGTGCCAGCAGTTACTCTTACTCTGGGGCCAACGTCCTGACTTTC CASSYSYSGANVLTF
TRBJ2-3 TRBV29-1 - 12 few TGCAGCGCGCAGCGGATCACAGATACGCAGTATTTT CSAQRITDTQYF
TRBJ2-3 TRBV3-1 - 15 few TGTGCCAGCAGCCAAGGATCCACTAGCACAGATACGCAGTATTTT CASSQGSTSTDTQYF
TRBJ1-2 TRBV21-1 - 19 few TGTGCCAGCAGTAAAACGGAGCAGGGTCTGGTTTTACCAAACTATGGCTACACCTTC CASSKTEQGLVLPNYGYTF
TRBJ1-4 TRBV7-8 - 13 many TGTGCCAGCAGCCCCGGCGGGAGCGAAAAACTGTTTTTT CASSPGGSEKLFF
TRBJ1-1 TRBV11-2 TRBD1 14 few TGTGCCAGCAGCTTAACAGGGGGAACCTATGAAGCTTTCTTT CASSLTGGTYEAFF
TRBJ2-7 TRBV12-3/TRBV12-4 TRBD2 14 few TGTGCCAGCAGTTTGAGAGCGGGAGATGACGAGCAGTACTTC CASSLRAGDDEQYF
TRBJ2-1 TRBV29-1 TRBD1 15 few TGCAGCGTCGGAAGGACAGGGGGTTCCTACAATGAGCAGTTCTTC CSVGRTGGSYNEQFF
TRBJ2-3 TRBV14 - 16 - TGTGCCAGCAGCGCCCGGGACTTAGGAGCTTCAGATACGCAGTATTTT CASSARDLGASDTQYF
TRBJ2-1 TRBV11-3 - 14 few TGTGCCAGCAGCTACTTAGCTGCCTACAATGAGCAGTTCTTC CASSYLAAYNEQFF
TRBJ2-3 TRBV6-1 - 16 few TGTGCCAGCATTTGGGACACCGGTAGGCCCACATATACGCAGTATTTT CASIWDTGRPTYTQYF
TRBJ2-7 TRBV27 TRBD1 14 many TGTGCCAGCGGAAGACAGGGTGTATTTAGCGAGCAGTACTTC CASGRQGVFSEQYF
TRBJ1-2 TRBV5-1 - 13 - TGCGCCAGCAGCTTGAGTGAATGGGATGGCTACACCTTC CASSLSEWDGYTF
TRBJ2-7 TRBV7-9 TRBD2 20 many TGTGCCAGCAGCTTAGCGCGCCTTAGCGGGAGGGCCTTATCCTCCTACGAGCAGTACTTC CASSLARLSGRALSSYEQYF
TRBJ1-6 TRBV12-3/TRBV12-4 - 15 many TGTGCCAGCAGATTGGGGGACACGCATAATTCACCCCTCCACTTT CASRLGDTHNSPLHF
TRBJ2-7 TRBV23-1 - 12 - TGCGCCAGCAGCCTGAAGGACGACGAGCAGTACTTC CASSLKDDEQYF
TRBJ1-5 TRBV6-1 TRBD1 14 once TGTGACGGGCGACAGGGTACTGGCAATCAGCCCCAGCATTTT CDGRQGTGNQPQHF
TRBJ1-1 TRBV9 - 19 few TGTGCCAGCAGCGTAATGTTAGGGGAGACGACGGAAGTGGGCACTGAAGCTTTCTTT CASSVMLGETTEVGTEAFF
TRBJ2-6 TRBV4-3 - 18 few TGCGCCAGCAGCCAAGAGGGATCTTTGGGCTCTGGGGCCAACGTCCTGACTTTC CASSQEGSLGSGANVLTF